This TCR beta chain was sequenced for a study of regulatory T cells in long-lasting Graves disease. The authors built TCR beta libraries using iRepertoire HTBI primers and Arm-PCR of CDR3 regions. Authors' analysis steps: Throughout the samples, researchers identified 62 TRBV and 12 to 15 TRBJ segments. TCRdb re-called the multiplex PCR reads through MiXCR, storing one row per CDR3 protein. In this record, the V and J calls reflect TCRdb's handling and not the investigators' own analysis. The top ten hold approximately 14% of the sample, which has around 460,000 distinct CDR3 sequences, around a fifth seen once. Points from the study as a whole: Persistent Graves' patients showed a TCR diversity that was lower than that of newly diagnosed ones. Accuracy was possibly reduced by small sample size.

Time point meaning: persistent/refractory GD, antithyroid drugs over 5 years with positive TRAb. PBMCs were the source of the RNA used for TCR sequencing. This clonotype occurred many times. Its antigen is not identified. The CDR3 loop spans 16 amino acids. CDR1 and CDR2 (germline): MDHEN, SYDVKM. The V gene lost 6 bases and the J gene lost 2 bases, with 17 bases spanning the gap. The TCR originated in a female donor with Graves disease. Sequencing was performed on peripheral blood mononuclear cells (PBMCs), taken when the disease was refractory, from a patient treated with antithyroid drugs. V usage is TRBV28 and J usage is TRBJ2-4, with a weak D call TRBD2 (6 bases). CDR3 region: CASRQMEGRSKNIQYF. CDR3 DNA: TGTGCCAGCAGGCAGATGGAGGGGCGGTCCAAAAACATTCAGTACTTC.